Below, one TCR beta chain is given with its context. The data derive from a study of blood T cell repertoires in COVID-19. At the level of the study: The cDNA or gDNA used as material had been derived from T cells, B-cell-depleted T cells, or PBMCs.

This CDR3 spans 13 amino acids. CDR1 and CDR2 (germline): LNHDA, SQIVND (reference sequence). The ends were cut back, 7 bases at V and 6 bases at J, with 13 bases in the middle. As processed by the authors: Using reference gene primer amplification, nucleated cell counts were estimated. The data were produced by immunoSEQ multiplex PCR, yet TCRdb's version contains in-frame clones alone and is incomplete. That table supplies the V and J calls and clone size; D and trimming were determined from the DNA. The data hold a few hundred thousand clones, with about 85% observed a single time. The chain recombines TRBV19 with TRBJ1-5; D is uncertain. This TCR was recovered from a man between 18 and 35 years old with active or convalescent COVID-19. Sequencing input: peripheral blood. CDR3 residues: CASNSPGGQPQHF. CDR3 bases: TGTGCCAGTAATTCTCCGGGAGGTCAGCCCCAGCATTTT.